What follows are 2 T cell receptor beta chains derived from one specimen sequenced in a study of T cell responses to AZD1222 COVID-19 vaccine. Data came from immunoSEQ multiplex PCR; TCRdb stores just in-frame clones and leaves some out. The sample contains roughly 100,000 clones, approximately 88% of which appear only once. The sample was peripheral blood, taken on day 0 of AZD1222 vaccination. These receptors were taken from an adult in good health.

V is TRBV11-2 and J is TRBJ2-3; no firm D call. Germline loops: CDR1 SGHAT, CDR2 FQNNGV. The CDR3 loop spans 15 amino acids. V lost 5 bases, J lost 3 bases, and 15 bases lay in between. Written as DNA, the CDR3 is TGTGCCAGCAGCATTAGTCCAGCCAGGACAGATACGCAGTATTTT. It translates to CASSISPARTDTQYF. Looking up the rest from reference TRBV11-2 and TRBJ2-3 gives the full variable domain: EAGVAQSPRYKIIEKRQSVAFWCNPISGHATLYWYQQILGQGPKLLIQFQNNGVVDDSQLPKDRFSAERLKGVDSTLKIQPAKLEDSAVYLCASSISPARTDTQYFGPGTRLTVL.

This chain links TRBV4-1 with TRBJ1-3, with a possible D match to TRBD1 (6 bases). This CDR3 contains 17 residues. Germline V CDR1 and CDR2: MGHRA, YSYEKL. The V end lost 0 bases, the J end lost 0 bases, and 12 bases lay between the germline ends. Here the CDR3 DNA reads TGCGCCAGCAGCCAAGACCGGGGGCTTAACTCTGGAAACACCATATATTTT. This sequence encodes CASSQDRGLNSGNTIYF.